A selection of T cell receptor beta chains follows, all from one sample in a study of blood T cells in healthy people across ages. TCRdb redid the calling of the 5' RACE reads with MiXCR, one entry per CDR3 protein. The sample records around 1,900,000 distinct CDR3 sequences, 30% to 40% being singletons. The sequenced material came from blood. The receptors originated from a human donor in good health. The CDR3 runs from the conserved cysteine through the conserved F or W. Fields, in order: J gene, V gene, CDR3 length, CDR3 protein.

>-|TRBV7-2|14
CASSPTRQTGTQYF
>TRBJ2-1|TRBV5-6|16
CASSLEGPPEHNEQFF
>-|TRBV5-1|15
CASSFVRADSNEQFF
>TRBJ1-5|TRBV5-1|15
CASSPGSSSDQPQHF
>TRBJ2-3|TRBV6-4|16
CASSDSILGVRDTQYF
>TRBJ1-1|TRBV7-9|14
CASSLSFKDPEAFF
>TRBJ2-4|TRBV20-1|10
CSARGLEEYF
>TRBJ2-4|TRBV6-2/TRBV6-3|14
CASSYSIAGDKQYF
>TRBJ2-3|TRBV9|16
CASSASGTGSTDTQYF
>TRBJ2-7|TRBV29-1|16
CSVESYSLDRGYEQYF
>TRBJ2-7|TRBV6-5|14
CASSFTRQSYEQYF
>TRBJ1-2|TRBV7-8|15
CASQEGTQTIYGYTF
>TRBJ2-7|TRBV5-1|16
CASSLRPGTASYEQYF
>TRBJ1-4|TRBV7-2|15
CASSLGWGGDEKLFF
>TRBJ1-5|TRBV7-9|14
CASKGGGGSQPQHF
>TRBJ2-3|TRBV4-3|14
CASRQDRDTDTQYF
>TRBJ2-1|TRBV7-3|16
CASSPTIGISYNEQFF
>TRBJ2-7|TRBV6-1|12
CASSVSLGEQYF
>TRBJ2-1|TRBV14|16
CASRPRGLASYNEQFF
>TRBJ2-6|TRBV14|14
CASSRVTGANALTF
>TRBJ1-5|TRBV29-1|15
CSVGGTGGSNQPQHF
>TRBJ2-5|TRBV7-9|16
CASSLDGWEFQETQYF
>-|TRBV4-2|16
CASSQRLAGGAETQYF
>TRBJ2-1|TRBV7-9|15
CASSHDRLNYNEQFF
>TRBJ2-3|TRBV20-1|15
CSARAGNFATDTQYF
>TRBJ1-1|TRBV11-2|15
CASSLHVVQYTEAFF
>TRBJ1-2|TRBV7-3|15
CASSLSPGSPYGYTF
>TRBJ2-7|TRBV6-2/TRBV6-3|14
CASINSGGSYEQYF
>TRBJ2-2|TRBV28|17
CASIRSRGSGGNGERFF
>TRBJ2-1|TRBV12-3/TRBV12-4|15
CASIGETDSYNEQFF
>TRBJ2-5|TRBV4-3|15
CASSRILVPQETQYF
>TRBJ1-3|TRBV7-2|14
CASSLVGGRNTIYF
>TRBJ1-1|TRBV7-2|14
CASSARQGRTEAFF
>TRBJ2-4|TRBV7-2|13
CASSLVMEEVQYF
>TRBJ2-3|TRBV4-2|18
CASSQDLTGGLSTDTQYF
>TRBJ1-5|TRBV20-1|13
CSTDRGGNQPQHF
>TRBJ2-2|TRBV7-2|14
CASSEQGWTGELFF
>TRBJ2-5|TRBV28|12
CASSDTRETQYF
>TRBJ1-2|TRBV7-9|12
CAGSLDRNGYTF
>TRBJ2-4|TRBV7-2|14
CASSFSQGKNIQYF
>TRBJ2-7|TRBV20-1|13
CSVLGGSTSEQYF
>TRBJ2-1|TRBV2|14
CASKVDRSYNEQFF
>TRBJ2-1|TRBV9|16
CASSDPLRVKYNEQFF
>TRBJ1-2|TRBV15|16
CATSRDIGASGGGYTF
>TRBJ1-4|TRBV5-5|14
CASSLWGRAEKLFF
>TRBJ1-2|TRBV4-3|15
CASSQGDRGHGGYTF
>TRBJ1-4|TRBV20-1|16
CSAREQRTGGFGKLFF
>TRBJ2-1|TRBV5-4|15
CASSLGLGYSYEQFF
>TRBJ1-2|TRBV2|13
CASRQDTGYGYTF
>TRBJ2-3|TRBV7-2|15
CASSLARLVSDTQYF